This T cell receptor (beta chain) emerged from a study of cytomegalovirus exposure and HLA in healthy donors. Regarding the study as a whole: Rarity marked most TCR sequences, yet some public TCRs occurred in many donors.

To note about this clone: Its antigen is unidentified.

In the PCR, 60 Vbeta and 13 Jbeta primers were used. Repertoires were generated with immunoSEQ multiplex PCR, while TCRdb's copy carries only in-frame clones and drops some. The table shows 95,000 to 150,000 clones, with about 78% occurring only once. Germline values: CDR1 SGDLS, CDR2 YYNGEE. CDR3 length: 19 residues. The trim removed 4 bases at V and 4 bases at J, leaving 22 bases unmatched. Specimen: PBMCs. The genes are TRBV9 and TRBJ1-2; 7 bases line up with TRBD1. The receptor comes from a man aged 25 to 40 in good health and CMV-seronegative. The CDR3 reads CASSQDAGTASVMGYGYTF. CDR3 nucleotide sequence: TGTGCCAGCAGCCAAGACGCCGGGACAGCGAGCGTGATGGGCTATGGCTACACCTTC. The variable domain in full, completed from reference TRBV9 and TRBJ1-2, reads DSGVTQTPKHLITATGQRVTLRCSPRSGDLSVYWYQQSLDQGLQFLIQYYNGEERAKGNILERFSAQQFPDLHSELNLSSLELGDSALYFCASSQDAGTASVMGYGYTFGSGTRLTVV.